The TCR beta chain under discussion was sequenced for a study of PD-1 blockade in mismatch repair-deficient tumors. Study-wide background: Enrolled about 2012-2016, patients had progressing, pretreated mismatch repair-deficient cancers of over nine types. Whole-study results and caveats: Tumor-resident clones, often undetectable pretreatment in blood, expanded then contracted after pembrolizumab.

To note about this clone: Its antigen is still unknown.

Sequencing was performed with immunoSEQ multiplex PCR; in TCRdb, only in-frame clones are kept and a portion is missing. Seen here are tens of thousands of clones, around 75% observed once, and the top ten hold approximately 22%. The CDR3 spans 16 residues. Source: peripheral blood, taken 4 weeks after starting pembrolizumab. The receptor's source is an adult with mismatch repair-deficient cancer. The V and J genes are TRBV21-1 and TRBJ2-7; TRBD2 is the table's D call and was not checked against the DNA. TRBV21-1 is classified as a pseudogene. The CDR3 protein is CASSIELAGRSYEQYF. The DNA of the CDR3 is TGTGCCAGCAGCATTGAACTAGCGGGAAGGTCCTACGAGCAGTACTTC.